This T cell receptor beta chain was documented in a study of blood T cell repertoires in COVID-19. The germline CDR1 and CDR2 sequences are MDHEN and SYDVKM. V shed 7 bases, J shed 5 bases, and the junction held 24 bases outside the gene matches. The CDR3 totals 20 residues. Assay used: immunoSEQ multiplex PCR; TCRdb lists only in-frame clones, some missing. This table has fewer than 250,000 clones, over 80% appearing once. Material: PBMCs or T cells enriched from blood (not recorded which). The chain recombines TRBV28 with TRBJ2-5, with 11 bases lining up with TRBD2. The TCR sequence derives from a man between 50 and 59 years old who had been exposed to COVID-19. The CDR3 loop reads CASTHYATLLAGGPWETQYF. CDR3 sequence (DNA): TGTGCCAGCACCCATTATGCCACCCTATTAGCGGGAGGGCCTTGGGAGACCCAGTACTTC.